What follows are 9 T cell receptor beta chains derived from one specimen sequenced in a study of blood T cell repertoires in COVID-19. Only in-frame clones appear in the TCRdb table, and some are missing; sequencing was by immunoSEQ multiplex PCR. This repertoire shows around 150,000 clones, roughly nine tenths found once; its top ten account for 5% to 6%. Sequencing was carried out using peripheral blood. The receptor set was obtained from a human donor in a cohort sampled during active COVID-19.

The CDR3 DNA reads TGTGCCAGCAGCTTGCCCCCTCACCGGGACAGCTCCTACGAGCAGTACTTC. Protein sequence: CASSLPPHRDSSYEQYF. This chain links TRBV5-6 with TRBJ2-7; 7 bases are shared with TRBD1. CDR1 is SGHDT, CDR2 YYEEEE, per germline. The V gene end was trimmed by 1 base and the J gene end by 0 bases; junction bases not matched to a gene: 10. The CDR3 extends over 17 amino acids.

V is TRBV30 and J is TRBJ1-2; the D gene is possibly TRBD1 (6 bases). Per germline, CDR1 GTSNPN and CDR2 SVGIG (reference sequence). The V end lost 0 bases, the J end lost 8 bases, and 22 bases lay between the germline ends. The CDR3 covers 16 residues. The DNA of the CDR3 is TGTGCCTGGAGTGTACTCTTAGCTCAGGGGCGCGGGGGCTACACCTTC. It codes for CAWSVLLAQGRGGYTF.

V is TRBV19 and J is TRBJ1-1; D unresolved. Trimming removed 5 bases from V and 6 bases from J, with 10 bases in between. The germline V gene has CDR1 LNHDA and CDR2 SQIVND (reference sequence). The CDR3 loop spans 12 amino acids. The CDR3 here is CASSPTGPEAFF. CDR3 in DNA: TGTGCCAGTAGTCCGACGGGTCCTGAAGCTTTCTTT.

This clone is termed medium-sized. The V gene is TRBV4-3, the J gene TRBJ1-1; maybe TRBD1 (5 bases). Between the trimmed V and J ends, which lost 0 bases and 1 base, there was a span of 9 bases. Germline V gene sequence: CDR1 LGHNA, CDR2 YSLEER. This CDR3 spans 15 amino acids. Here the CDR3 DNA reads TGCGCCAGCAGCCAAGACAGGGAAACGAACACTGAAGCTTTCTTT. Translation gives CASSQDRETNTEAFF.

The CDR3 reads CASRAGTDTQYF. The CDR3 region has the DNA TGTGCCAGCCGGGCGGGGACAGATACGCAGTATTTT. The chain employs TRBV12-3 or TRBV12-4 and TRBJ2-3; a possible D gene is TRBD2 (6 bases). This CDR3 is built from 12 residues. The V end lost 8 bases, the J end lost 3 bases, and 9 bases lay between the germline ends.

V gene TRBV18 combines with J gene TRBJ2-7; TRBD1 is a possible D gene (6 bases). Trimming took 2 bases from V and 2 from J, leaving 7 bases between them. This CDR3 has 13 amino acids. Germline V lookup: CDR1 KGHSH, CDR2 LQKENI. The CDR3: CASSPGQTYEQYF. Here the CDR3 DNA reads TGTGCCAGCTCACCAGGACAGACCTACGAGCAGTACTTC.

This chain joins TRBV9 and TRBJ2-7, with D hard to call. This CDR3 has 13 residues. Per germline, CDR1 SGDLS and CDR2 YYNGEE. V lost 0 bases and J 6 bases, leaving 10 bases between the germline ends. The CDR3 bases are TGTGCCAGCAGCGTAGGCGGCGTGGGCGAGCAGTACTTC. This codes for CASSVGGVGEQYF.

This chain links TRBV9 with TRBJ1-2; 9 positions match TRBD1. V lost 0 bases to trimming and J lost 4 bases; unmatched junction nucleotides: 10. This CDR3 contains 17 residues. Germline V CDR1 and CDR2: SGDLS, YYNGEE. Written as DNA, the CDR3 is TGTGCCAGCAGCGTAGACGCTGGAGGACAGGGGAGCTATGGCTACACCTTC. It translates to CASSVDAGGQGSYGYTF. Filled out from reference TRBV9 and TRBJ1-2, the complete variable domain reads DSGVTQTPKHLITATGQRVTLRCSPRSGDLSVYWYQQSLDQGLQFLIQYYNGEERAKGNILERFSAQQFPDLHSELNLSSLELGDSALYFCASSVDAGGQGSYGYTFGSGTRLTVV.

The V call is TRBV5-4, the J call TRBJ1-6; TRBD1 matches 9 bases. This CDR3 spans 15 amino acids. From germline, CDR1 is SGHNT and CDR2 YYREEE (reference sequence). The junction had 5 bases not matched to a gene; V was cut back by 0 bases and J by 10 bases. CDR3: CASSLDVTGGSPLHF. The CDR3 DNA reads as TGTGCCAGCAGCTTGGATGTTACAGGGGGCTCACCCCTCCACTTT. Drawing the rest from reference TRBV5-4 and TRBJ1-6, the complete variable domain is ETGVTQSPTHLIKTRGQQVTLRCSSQSGHNTVSWYQQALGQGPQFIFQYYREEENGRGNFPPRFSGLQFPNYSSELNVNALELDDSALYLCASSLDVTGGSPLHFGNGTRLTVT.